This TCR beta chain was sequenced in a study of blood T cell repertoires in COVID-19. In the study overall: T cells, B-cell-depleted T cells, or PBMCs supplied cDNA or gDNA.

This clone was counted ten times or more. The table came from immunoSEQ multiplex PCR; TCRdb's copy has only in-frame clones and leaves some out. The repertoire has under 300,000 clones, around four fifths of them found once; the top ten carry roughly 12%. This CDR3 is 14 amino acids long. Germline V CDR1 and CDR2: ENHRY, SYGVKD. The germline V and J ends were trimmed by 3 bases and 3 bases, with 11 bases remaining between them. Sequencing was done on a sample of peripheral blood. The sequence came from an older woman with active or convalescent COVID-19. This chain links TRBV10-3 with TRBJ2-5; possible D gene TRBD2, 5 bases. The CDR3 DNA is TGTGCCATCAGTGAAGGACCGGGGAAAGAGACCCAGTACTTC. It is translated as CAISEGPGKETQYF.